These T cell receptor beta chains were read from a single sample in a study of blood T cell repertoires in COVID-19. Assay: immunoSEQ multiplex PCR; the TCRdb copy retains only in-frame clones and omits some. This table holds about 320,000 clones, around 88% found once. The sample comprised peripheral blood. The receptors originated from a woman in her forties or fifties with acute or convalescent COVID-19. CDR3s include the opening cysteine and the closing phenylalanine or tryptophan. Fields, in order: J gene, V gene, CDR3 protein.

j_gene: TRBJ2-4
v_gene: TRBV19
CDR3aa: CASKKGGARDIQYF

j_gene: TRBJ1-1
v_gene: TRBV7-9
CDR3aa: CASSRLPGEAFF

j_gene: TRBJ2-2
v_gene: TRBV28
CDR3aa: CASRSGTQTGELFF

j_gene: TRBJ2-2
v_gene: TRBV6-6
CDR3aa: CASSPRDRGTGELFF

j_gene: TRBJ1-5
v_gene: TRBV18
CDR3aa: CASSLGDRGLFQPQHF

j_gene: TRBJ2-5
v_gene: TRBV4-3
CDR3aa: CASSQDTDRGRGETQYF

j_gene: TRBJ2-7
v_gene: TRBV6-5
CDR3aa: CASSLTGGLMTYEQYF

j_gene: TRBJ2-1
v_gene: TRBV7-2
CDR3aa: CASSLSSGGTYNEQFF

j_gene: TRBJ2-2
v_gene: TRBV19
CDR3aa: CASSMRGQITGELFF

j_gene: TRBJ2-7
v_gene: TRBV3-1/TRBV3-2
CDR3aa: CASSLGGGGEQYF

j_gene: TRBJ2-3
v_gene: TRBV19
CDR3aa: CAISLTAGGTDTQYF

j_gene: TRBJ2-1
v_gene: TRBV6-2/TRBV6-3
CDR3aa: CASSYSRTSYNEQFF

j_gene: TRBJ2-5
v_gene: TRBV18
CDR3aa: CASSPIQGYPETQYF

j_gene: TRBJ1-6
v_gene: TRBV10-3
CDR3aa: CAISGAGSYNSPLHF

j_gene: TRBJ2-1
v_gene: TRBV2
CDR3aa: CASSEMGGPSGEQFF